The clone carrying this T cell receptor beta chain was counted once. Antigen: not known. This CDR3 spans 15 amino acids. V shed 6 bases, J shed 0 bases, and the junction held 5 bases outside the gene matches. CDR1 and CDR2 from the germline V gene are SGHRS and YFSETQ. Sequencing was performed with immunoSEQ multiplex PCR; in TCRdb, only in-frame clones are kept and a portion is missing. The sample shows about 120,000 clones, roughly 85% of them seen only once. These data belong to a study of T cell responses to AZD1222 COVID-19 vaccine. Broader study findings: Clonal diversity may have been underestimated in mostly white British donors.

This specimen consisted of peripheral blood, obtained on day 0 of MenACWY control vaccination. The TCR originated in an adult in good health. The chain has TRBV5-1 and TRBJ2-2, with 7 nucleotides matching TRBD1. CDR3 residues: CASTRDRANTGELFF. The CDR3 bases are TGCGCCAGCACCCGGGACAGAGCGAACACCGGGGAGCTGTTTTTT.